This TCR beta chain was profiled in a study of OX40 agonist ivuxolimab in advanced cancers. A remark on this clone: Its specificity is not known.

Repertoires were generated with immunoSEQ multiplex PCR, while TCRdb's copy carries only in-frame clones and drops some. There are some 21,000 clones in the sample; more than 60% occur only once, and roughly 13% lies in the top ten. This CDR3 comprises 14 residues. CDR1 and CDR2 (germline): SGHAT, FQNNGV. The V gene lost 1 base and the J gene lost 4 bases, with 10 bases spanning the gap. Study results and caveats: More expanded clones were seen, on average, in CD8+ T cells than in CD4+.

The chain recombines TRBV11-2 with TRBJ1-1; weak D call: TRBD1 (6 bases). The sequence was obtained from an adult with an advanced solid tumor such as melanoma, head and neck, liver or kidney cancer. The source material was CD4+ or CD8+ T cells sorted from blood, sampled in a trial of the OX40 agonist ivuxolimab. CDR3 bases: TGTGCCAGCAGCTTAGTTACAGGGCCCACTGAAGCTTTCTTT. Translating it yields CASSLVTGPTEAFF. Full variable domain (missing parts from reference TRBV11-2 and TRBJ1-1): EAGVAQSPRYKIIEKRQSVAFWCNPISGHATLYWYQQILGQGPKLLIQFQNNGVVDDSQLPKDRFSAERLKGVDSTLKIQPAKLEDSAVYLCASSLVTGPTEAFFGQGTRLTVV.